Sequencing of this TCR beta chain was carried out in a study of regulatory T cells in long-lasting Graves disease. Notes on the study in general: Limited samples may have lowered accuracy.

Time point noted: persistent/refractory GD, antithyroid drugs over 5 years with positive TRAb. Extracted PBMC RNA gave rise to the TCR library. Notes on this clonotype: Its antigen remains unknown.

The authors built TCR beta libraries using iRepertoire HTBI primers and Arm-PCR of CDR3 regions. In the original workflow: Taken together, the samples had 62 TRBV and more than 12 TRBJ segments identified. TCRdb re-called the multiplex PCR reads through MiXCR, storing one row per CDR3 protein. TCRdb, not the authors, supplied the V and J calls. This repertoire shows some 440,000 distinct CDR3 sequences, 20% to 25% found once; its top ten account for 7.8%. The TCR originated in a female donor with Graves disease. The sequencing here drew on peripheral blood mononuclear cells (PBMCs), taken when the disease was refractory, from a patient treated with antithyroid drugs.

The CDR3 DNA reads as TGTGCCAGCGGGGAGCTAGCGGGAGTTGGCGAGCAGTACTTC. Encoded protein: CASGELAGVGEQYF. The chain joins TRBV19 to TRBJ2-7; TRBD2 aligns across 10 bases. Unmatched junction bases numbered 11, after V lost 9 bases and J lost 6 bases. CDR1 is LNHDA and CDR2 is SQIVND in the germline V gene (reference sequence). The CDR3 extends over 14 amino acids.